These T cell receptor beta chains were read from a single sample in a study of T cells expressing NK-cell markers. TCRdb reprocessed the 5' RACE reads and stores each CDR3 protein as one record, lacking DNA. The sample features 400,000 to 500,000 distinct CDR3 sequences, with more than 7% in its top ten. Sequencing used blood T cells: a sorted CD56 or NKG2C T cell subset, CD4+ or CD8+ T cells, or bulk PBMC T cells (not recorded which). The receptors were sampled from a woman aged 18-70 years in good health. The CDR3 runs from the conserved cysteine through the conserved F or W. The order of the fields is CDR3 length, V gene, J gene, CDR3 protein.

>15|TRBV6-2/TRBV6-3|TRBJ2-5
CASRRGGRLQETQYF
>15|TRBV12-3/TRBV12-4|TRBJ1-4
CASSSFTALGEKLFF
>15|TRBV6-5|TRBJ1-6
CASSYSSGTSSPLHF
>13|TRBV29-1|TRBJ2-3
CSARDSPTGAQYF
>14|TRBV29-1|TRBJ1-1
CSVNRGRGRDEAFF
>14|TRBV7-2|TRBJ2-3
CASNPTASTDTQYF
>17|TRBV13|TRBJ2-1
CASSSHGSGRPFLEQFF
>15|TRBV5-1|TRBJ2-1
CASSLRQGGANEQFF
>11|TRBV20-1|TRBJ2-1
CSASGGDEQFF
>14|TRBV18|TRBJ1-2
CASSPWGRNYGYTF
>13|TRBV20-1|TRBJ1-1
CSATYRRDTEAFF
>16|TRBV12-3/TRBV12-4|TRBJ1-5
CASSLGTGGENQPQHF
>15|TRBV5-1|TRBJ1-6
CASSSETSGKSPLHF
>14|TRBV5-1|TRBJ2-1
CASHEGQGVDEQFF